The subject of this entry is one T cell receptor (beta chain). Antigen unknown. This sample was included in a study of cytomegalovirus exposure and HLA in healthy donors. Study-wide findings and caveats: Later analysis identified 17,000 or so TCR beta sequences associated with HLA alleles, using a false discovery rate threshold of 0.05. Earlier findings revealed that most TCR beta V segments proved productive either about 90% or about 30% of the time.

60 Vbeta and 13 Jbeta primers were used in PCR. TCRdb keeps only in-frame clones here, not all; method: immunoSEQ multiplex PCR. The sample shows some 72,000 clones, and about 4.6% sits with its ten largest clones. The sequenced sample was PBMCs. This receptor was identified in a man aged 25-45 years in good health and CMV-seronegative.

CDR3 sequence (DNA): TGTGCCAGCAGTTTATCGCGAGGGACAGGGACCTACGAGCAGTACTTC. Its protein is CASSLSRGTGTYEQYF. The rearrangement joins TRBV27 to TRBJ2-7, with 9 nucleotides matching TRBD1. Germline CDR1 is MNHEY and CDR2 is SMNVEV (reference sequence). The junction had 5 bases not matched to a gene; V was cut back by 0 bases and J by 2 bases. There are 16 residues in the CDR3.